Below, 30 T cell receptor beta chains from the same sample are listed, as sequenced in a study of T cell repertoires in cytomegalovirus infection. TCRdb re-called the reads with MiXCR, one entry per CDR3 protein. The table has 150,000 to 200,000 distinct CDR3 sequences, approximately 19% seen once. Sequencing was performed on PBMCs. These TCRs come from a human donor in good health (CMV status not recorded). Some clones in this sample may be carry-over from other donors' samples.

The genes are TRBV4-1 and TRBJ2-5; tentatively, D is TRBD2 (7 bases). CDR3 length: 16 amino acids. V lost 4 bases, J lost 3 bases, and 18 bases lay in between. Germline lookup yields CDR1 MGHRA and CDR2 YSYEKL. CDR3 in amino acids: CASSLLIGRGKETQYF. The CDR3 coding sequence is TGCGCCAGCAGCCTCCTAATAGGGAGGGGGAAAGAGACCCAGTACTTC.

Ten or more counts support this clonotype. The chain is built from TRBV2 and TRBJ2-1; 9 bases match TRBD2. V shed 5 bases, J shed 9 bases, and the junction held 11 bases outside the gene matches. Germline CDR1 SNHLY, CDR2 FYNNEI. CDR3 size: 15 residues. This CDR3 is CASSPVTAGGSEQFF. CDR3 coding DNA: TGTGCCAGCAGTCCCGTTACGGCGGGAGGGAGTGAGCAGTTCTTC. Full variable domain (missing parts from reference TRBV2 and TRBJ2-1): EPEVTQTPSHQVTQMGQEVILRCVPISNHLYFYWYRQILGQKVEFLVSFYNNEISEKSEIFDDQFSVERPDGSNFTLKIRSTKLEDSAMYFCASSPVTAGGSEQFFGPGTRLTVL.

This chain links TRBV10-3 with TRBJ1-1; 7 bases match TRBD1. CDR1 and CDR2 (germline): ENHRY, SYGVKD. This CDR3 region has 15 residues. The V segment lost 4 bases and the J segment 7 bases; nucleotides outside the gene matches: 12. CDR3 coding DNA: TGTGCCATCAGTGTTGACAGGGTAGAAACAAGTGAAGCTTTCTTT. It encodes CAISVDRVETSEAFF.

The chain has TRBV11-1 and TRBJ2-6; D perhaps matches TRBD1 (7 bases). The ends were cut back, 7 bases at V and 3 bases at J, with 19 bases in the middle. There are 17 residues in the CDR3. Germline-derived CDR1 and CDR2 are SGHAT and FQDESV (reference sequence). The CDR3 protein is CASTSRGGTDGANVLTF. The CDR3 DNA sequence: TGTGCCAGCACCTCGCGGGGCGGGACAGATGGGGCCAACGTCCTGACTTTC.

This clonotype was counted between two and nine times. CDR3 DNA sequence: TGTGCCAGCAGCTTAGGGGCGGTACAGGGCGGTGGCTACACCTTC. Its protein is CASSLGAVQGGGYTF. V gene TRBV7-2 combines with J gene TRBJ1-2; D possibly corresponds to TRBD1 (6 bases). The germline V gene encodes CDR1 SGHTA and CDR2 FQGNSA. The germline V and J ends were trimmed by 1 base and 7 bases, with 16 bases remaining between them. The CDR3 has 15 residues.

This clonotype was counted at least ten times. V and J are TRBV7-9 and TRBJ1-3; D not certain. This CDR3 is built from 14 residues. The ends were cut back, 5 bases at V and 0 bases at J, with 8 bases in the middle. Germline V gene lookup returns CDR1 SEHNR and CDR2 FQNEAQ (reference sequence). CDR3 sequence reads: CASSRLISGNTIYF. The DNA of the CDR3 is TGTGCCAGCAGCCGACTGATCTCTGGAAACACCATATATTTT.

This clonotype appeared a few times. V gene TRBV6-1 combines with J gene TRBJ1-6; 7 nucleotides align to TRBD1. Trimming at V came to 2 bases and at J to 9 bases, leaving 10 bases not matched to a gene. The CDR3 has 16 amino acids. CDR1 MNHNS and CDR2 SASEGT come from the germline V gene. The CDR3: CASSELRGGGGSPLHF. The CDR3 bases are TGTGCCAGCAGTGAACTTAGAGGGGGCGGTGGTTCACCCCTCCACTTT.

There are many counts of this clonotype. The chain couples TRBV7-2 to TRBJ2-7, with D uncertain. Germline V CDR1 and CDR2: SGHTA, FQGNSA. This CDR3 region has 16 residues. The V gene lost 1 base and the J gene lost 4 bases, with 17 bases spanning the gap. CDR3 sequence: CASSLVFGSNDYEQYF. DNA for the CDR3: TGTGCCAGCAGCTTAGTCTTTGGTTCGAACGATTACGAGCAGTACTTC.

V and J are TRBV4-2 and TRBJ1-1, with D tentatively TRBD1 (5 bases). This CDR3 is 14 amino acids long. V gave up 1 base and J gave up 0 bases, with 6 bases separating them. CDR1 and CDR2 from the germline V gene are LGHNA and YNFKEQ. Here the CDR3 DNA reads TGTGCCAGCAGCCAAGGACAGATGAACACTGAAGCTTTCTTT. Translation gives CASSQGQMNTEAFF.

The genes are TRBV7-6 and TRBJ2-5; 13 bases fit TRBD2. The CDR3 extends over 17 amino acids. Trimming cost V 6 bases and J 5 bases; bases outside gene matches: 12. Per the germline V gene, CDR1 is SGHVS and CDR2 is FNYEAQ. CDR3 residues: CASSRTSGSGSLETQYF. The CDR3 nucleotides are TGTGCCAGCAGTCGGACTAGCGGGAGTGGGTCGCTCGAGACCCAGTACTTC.

This clonotype was seen ten or more times. This chain links TRBV7-2 with TRBJ1-6; 8 nucleotides agree with TRBD1. With 5 bases clipped from V and 10 bases from J, the junction kept 13 bases outside the gene matches. CDR1 SGHTA and CDR2 FQGNSA come from the germline V gene. The CDR3 sequence is 16 residues long. The CDR3 is CASSPGVAGGRSPLHF. The DNA of the CDR3 is TGTGCCAGCAGCCCAGGGGTGGCAGGGGGCCGGTCACCCCTCCACTTT.

This clonotype was picked up many times. The chain is built from TRBV5-1 and TRBJ2-1; 9 bases fit TRBD2. Germline assignment: CDR1 SGHRS and CDR2 YFSETQ. The CDR3 extends over 17 amino acids. Losses at the gene ends were 4 bases for V and 7 bases for J; bases not matched to a gene: 15. CDR3 bases: TGCGCCAGCAGCGCTAGCGGGGTCGCCCGGGGTTGGAATGAGCAGTTCTTC. Amino acid sequence: CASSASGVARGWNEQFF.

V and J are TRBV7-9 and TRBJ2-7, with D tentatively TRBD1 (7 bases). The CDR3 covers 15 residues. Germline loops: CDR1 SEHNR, CDR2 FQNEAQ (reference sequence). The V end lost 6 bases, the J end lost 7 bases, and 22 bases lay between the germline ends. In DNA, the CDR3 is TGTGCCAGCAGTTTGGGGGGACAGCGAGGACCTGAGCAGTACTTC. Amino acids: CASSLGGQRGPEQYF.

This clonotype was detected only a few times. The V and J genes are TRBV28 and TRBJ2-1; 7 bases are a match to TRBD1. V dropped 5 bases and J dropped 1; count of bases not matched to a gene: 11. Germline V gives CDR1 MDHEN, CDR2 SYDVKM. There are 17 residues in the CDR3. The CDR3 sequence is CASSPHQGTVSYNEQFF. DNA of the CDR3: TGTGCCAGCAGTCCCCATCAGGGGACAGTATCCTACAATGAGCAGTTCTTC.

This clonotype was counted ten times or more. CDR3 sequence (DNA): TGTGCCACCCTCCGCGGAACTGAAGCTTTCTTT. It encodes CATLRGTEAFF. V gene TRBV6-1 combines with J gene TRBJ1-1; D is unresolved. CDR1 MNHNS and CDR2 SASEGT come from the germline V gene. Between the trimmed V and J ends, which lost 10 bases and 5 bases, there was a span of 11 bases. This CDR3 contains 11 residues.

The rearrangement uses TRBV7-8 and TRBJ2-7, with TRBD1 matching 7 bases. The germline CDR1 and CDR2 sequences are SGHVS and FQNEAQ. Trimming cost V 5 bases and J 2 bases; bases outside gene matches: 6. The CDR3 consists of 14 residues. For the CDR3, the DNA is TGTGCCAGCAGCCCTAGACAGGGCCCCTACGAGCAGTACTTC. This translates into CASSPRQGPYEQYF.

A few counts support this clonotype. The V gene is TRBV11-3, the J gene TRBJ2-1; D is undetermined. The germline V gene has CDR1 SGHNT and CDR2 YENEEA. V dropped 8 bases and J dropped 7 bases, with 9 bases sitting between them. There are 11 residues in the CDR3. In DNA, the CDR3 is TGTGCCAGCGGATTGGGGAATGAGCAGTTCTTC. Translated: CASGLGNEQFF. Filled out from reference TRBV11-3 and TRBJ2-1, the complete variable domain reads EAGVVQSPRYKIIEKKQPVAFWCNPISGHNTLYWYLQNLGQGPELLIRYENEEAVDDSQLPKDRFSAERLKGVDSTLKIQPAELGDSAVYLCASGLGNEQFFGPGTRLTVL.

This clonotype was picked up a small number of times. This chain connects TRBV5-1 to TRBJ2-5; TRBD1 might be the D (5 bases). The CDR3 loop spans 14 amino acids. Germline V gives CDR1 SGHRS, CDR2 YFSETQ. The V end lost 4 bases, the J end lost 1 base, and 11 bases lay between the germline ends. CDR3 sequence reads: CASSRGRGQETQYF. CDR3 DNA: TGCGCCAGCAGCCGTGGAAGGGGCCAAGAGACCCAGTACTTC.

This chain links TRBV20-1 with TRBJ1-2; possibly TRBD1 for D (6 bases). This CDR3 contains 14 residues. V shed 5 bases and J shed 9 bases, with 22 bases lying between them. Germline-derived CDR1 and CDR2 are DFQATT and SNEGSKA (reference sequence). The CDR3: CSAYSDRTPPRYTF. DNA of the CDR3: TGCAGTGCTTATTCAGACAGGACTCCTCCGCGCTACACCTTC.

This clonotype appeared many times. The chain has TRBV19 and TRBJ1-1; 12 nucleotides agree with TRBD1. This CDR3 has 18 residues. Trimming cost V 5 bases and J 2 bases; bases outside gene matches: 12. CDR1 LNHDA and CDR2 SQIVND come from the germline V gene (reference sequence). This chain's CDR3 is CASSLPPGQGAGNTEAFF. The CDR3 DNA sequence: TGTGCCAGTAGTCTCCCGCCGGGACAGGGGGCTGGTAACACTGAAGCTTTCTTT.

This clonotype was detected a few times. The genes are TRBV7-2 and TRBJ2-5; D perhaps matches TRBD2 (6 bases). Trimming cost V 6 bases and J 1 base, with 12 bases left between them. This CDR3 contains 14 residues. Germline-derived CDR1 and CDR2 are SGHTA and FQGNSA. CDR3 loop: CASRGAGTQETQYF. Here the CDR3 DNA reads TGTGCCAGCAGAGGGGCGGGAACCCAAGAGACCCAGTACTTC.

Many counts were recorded for this clonotype. This chain connects TRBV7-2 to TRBJ2-3; D may be TRBD1 (6 bases). Trimming cost V 3 bases and J 2 bases, with 15 bases left between them. This CDR3 is built from 16 residues. The germline V gene has CDR1 SGHTA and CDR2 FQGNSA. CDR3 sequence reads: CASSFFRGADTDTQYF. The DNA for the CDR3 is TGTGCCAGCAGCTTCTTCAGGGGAGCGGACACAGATACGCAGTATTTT.

The J gene is TRBJ2-7, the V gene TRBV10-3; no firm D call. The CDR3 contains 14 residues. V lost 3 bases to trimming and J lost 3 bases, with 12 bases between them. CDR1 is ENHRY and CDR2 is SYGVKD in the germline V gene. CDR3 in DNA: TGTGCCATCAGTGACCTTACGAGCCGCTACGAGCAGTACTTC. This encodes CAISDLTSRYEQYF.

The genes are TRBV10-3 and TRBJ2-3; TRBD1 or TRBD2 may be the D gene (5 bases each). Per the germline V gene, CDR1 is ENHRY and CDR2 is SYGVKD. V was trimmed by 7 bases and J by 4 bases, leaving 12 bases between them. CDR3 size: 13 residues. CDR3 nucleotides: TGTGCCATCAACGGCAGGGAGCCAGATACGCAGTATTTT. Its protein is CAINGREPDTQYF.

The sample holds a few counts of this clonotype. The CDR3 loop reads CASSPYDLARNTIYF. CDR3 DNA: TGTGCCAGCTCACCGTACGACCTCGCCAGAAACACCATATATTTT. V is TRBV18 and J is TRBJ1-3; D ambiguous. From germline, CDR1 is KGHSH and CDR2 LQKENI. CDR3 size: 15 residues. Trimming removed 3 bases from V and 5 bases from J, with 14 bases in between.

The chain carries TRBV7-6 and TRBJ2-1; D is unresolved. Germline CDR1 SGHVS, CDR2 FNYEAQ. The CDR3 is 16 amino acids. Trimming removed 5 bases from V and 1 base from J, with 15 bases in between. The CDR3 coding sequence is TGTGCCAGCAGCGTACAGAGCACATTTTCCTACAATGAGCAGTTCTTC. The encoded protein is CASSVQSTFSYNEQFF.

This clonotype was seen a few times. V is TRBV6-2 or TRBV6-3 and J is TRBJ2-7; possibly TRBD2 for D (5 bases). Trimming pared 4 bases from V and 2 bases from J, leaving 21 bases between. The CDR3 length is 17 residues. Germline values: CDR1 MNHEY, CDR2 SVGEGT. The DNA for the CDR3 is TGTGCCAGCAGTTTCTCCTGGGATAGCGCCCCGACCTACGAGCAGTACTTC. Translated: CASSFSWDSAPTYEQYF.

This clonotype came up a few times. The chain recombines TRBV27 with TRBJ2-1; D is unclear. The germline V gene has CDR1 MNHEY and CDR2 SMNVEV (reference sequence). The CDR3 is 12 residues long. The V end was cut by 11 bases, the J end by 0 bases, with 8 bases between. The DNA of the CDR3 is TGTGCCGCCGCGAGCTCCTACAATGAGCAGTTCTTC. Protein product: CAAASSYNEQFF.

This clonotype was picked up many times. V is TRBV5-4 and J is TRBJ2-1; 7 bases align to TRBD2. The CDR3 runs to 14 residues. The trim removed 4 bases at V and 10 bases at J, leaving 11 bases unmatched. The V gene's germline CDR1 is SGHNT and CDR2 YYREEE (reference sequence). Here the CDR3 DNA reads TGTGCCAGCAGCCCGGGGGTCGGGGAGGGGGAGCAGTTCTTC. Protein product: CASSPGVGEGEQFF. Combining the CDR3 with reference TRBV5-4 and TRBJ2-1 gives the whole variable domain ETGVTQSPTHLIKTRGQQVTLRCSSQSGHNTVSWYQQALGQGPQFIFQYYREEENGRGNFPPRFSGLQFPNYSSELNVNALELDDSALYLCASSPGVGEGEQFFGPGTRLTVL.

J is TRBJ1-6 and V is TRBV11-2; TRBD1 might be the D (5 bases). The CDR3 runs to 13 residues. The germline gives CDR1 SGHAT, CDR2 FQNNGV. V was clipped by 0 bases and J by 14 bases, with 11 bases between them. The CDR3 loop is CASSLDGLGALHF. The DNA for the CDR3 is TGTGCCAGCAGCTTAGACGGATTGGGGGCCCTCCACTTT.